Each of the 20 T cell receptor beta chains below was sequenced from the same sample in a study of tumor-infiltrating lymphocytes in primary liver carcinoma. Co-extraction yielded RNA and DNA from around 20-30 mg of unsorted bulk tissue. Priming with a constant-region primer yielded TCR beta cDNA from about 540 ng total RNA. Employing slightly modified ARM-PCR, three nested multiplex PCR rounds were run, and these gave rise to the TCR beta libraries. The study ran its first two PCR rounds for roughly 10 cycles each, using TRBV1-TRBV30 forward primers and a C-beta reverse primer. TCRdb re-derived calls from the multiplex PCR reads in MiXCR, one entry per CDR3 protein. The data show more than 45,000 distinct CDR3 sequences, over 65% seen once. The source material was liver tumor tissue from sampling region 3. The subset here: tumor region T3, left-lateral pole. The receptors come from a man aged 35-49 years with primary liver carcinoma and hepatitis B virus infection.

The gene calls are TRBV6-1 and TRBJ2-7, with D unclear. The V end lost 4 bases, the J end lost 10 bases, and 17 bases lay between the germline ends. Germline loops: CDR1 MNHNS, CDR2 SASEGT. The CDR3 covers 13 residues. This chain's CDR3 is CASSVGPAGEQYF. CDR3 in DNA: TGTGCCAGCAGTGTAGGGCCCGCAGGCGAACAGTACTTC.

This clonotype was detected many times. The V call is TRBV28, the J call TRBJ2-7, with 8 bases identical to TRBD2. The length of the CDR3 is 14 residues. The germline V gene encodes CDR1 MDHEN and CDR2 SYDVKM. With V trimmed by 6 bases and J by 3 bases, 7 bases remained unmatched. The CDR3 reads CASSVQAGVYEQYF. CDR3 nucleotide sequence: TGTGCCAGCAGCGTGCAAGCGGGAGTCTACGAGCAGTACTTC.

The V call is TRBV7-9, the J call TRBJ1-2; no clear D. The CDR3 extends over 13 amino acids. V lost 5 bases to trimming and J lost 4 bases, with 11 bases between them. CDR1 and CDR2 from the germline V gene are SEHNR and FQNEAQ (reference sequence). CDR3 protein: CASSQTGIYGYTF. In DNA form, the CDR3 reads TGTGCCAGCAGCCAGACGGGAATCTATGGCTACACCTTC. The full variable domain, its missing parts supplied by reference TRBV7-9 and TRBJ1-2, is DTGVSQNPRHKITKRGQNVTFRCDPISEHNRLYWYRQTLGQGPEFLTYFQNEAQLEKSRLLSDRFSAERPKGSFSTLEIQRTEQGDSAMYLCASSQTGIYGYTFGSGTRLTVV.

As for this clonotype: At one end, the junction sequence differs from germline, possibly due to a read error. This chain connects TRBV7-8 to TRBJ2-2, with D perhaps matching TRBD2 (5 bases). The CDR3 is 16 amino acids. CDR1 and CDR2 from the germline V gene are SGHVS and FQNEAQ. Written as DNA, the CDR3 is TGTGCCAGCAGCCCCCTTCGAGGACCGAAGACCGGGGAGCTGTATTTT. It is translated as CASSPLRGPKTGELYF.

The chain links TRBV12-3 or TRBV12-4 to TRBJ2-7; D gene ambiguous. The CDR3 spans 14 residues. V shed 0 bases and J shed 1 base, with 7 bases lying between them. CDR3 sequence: CASSLALASYEQYF. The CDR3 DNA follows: TGTGCCAGCAGTTTAGCGTTAGCATCCTACGAGCAGTACTTC.

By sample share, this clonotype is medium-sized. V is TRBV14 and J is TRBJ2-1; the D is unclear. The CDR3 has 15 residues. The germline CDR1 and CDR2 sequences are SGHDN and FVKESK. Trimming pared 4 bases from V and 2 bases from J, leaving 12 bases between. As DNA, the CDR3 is TGTGCCAGCAGCCCTATTCCCGGCACCTACAATGAGCAGTTCTTC. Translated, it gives CASSPIPGTYNEQFF. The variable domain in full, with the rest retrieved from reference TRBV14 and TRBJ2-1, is EAGVTQFPSHSVIEKGQTVTLRCDPISGHDNLYWYRRVMGKEIKFLLHFVKESKQDESGMPNNRFLAERTGGTYSTLKVQPAELEDSGVYFCASSPIPGTYNEQFFGPGTRLTVL.

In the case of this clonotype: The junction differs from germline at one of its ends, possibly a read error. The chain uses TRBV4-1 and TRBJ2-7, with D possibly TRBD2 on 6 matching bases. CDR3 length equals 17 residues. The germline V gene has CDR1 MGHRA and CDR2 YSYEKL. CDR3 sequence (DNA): TGCGCCAGCACCCAAGAGCCTACGGAGGGGTCATCCTACGAGCAGTACTTC. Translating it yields CASTQEPTEGSSYEQYF.

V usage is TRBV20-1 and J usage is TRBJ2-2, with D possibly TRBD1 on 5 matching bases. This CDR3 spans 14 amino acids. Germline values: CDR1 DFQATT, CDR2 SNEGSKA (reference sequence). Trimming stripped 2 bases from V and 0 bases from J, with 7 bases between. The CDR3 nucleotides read TGCAGTGCTAGACTAGGGGCGAACACCGGGGAGCTGTTTTTT. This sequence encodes CSARLGANTGELFF.

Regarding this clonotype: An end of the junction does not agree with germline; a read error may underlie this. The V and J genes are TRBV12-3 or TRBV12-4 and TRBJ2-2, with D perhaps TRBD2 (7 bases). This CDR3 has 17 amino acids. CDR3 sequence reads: CASNPTFRGLRTGKLFF. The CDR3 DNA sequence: TGTGCCAGCAACCCAACTTTCAGGGGACTAAGGACCGGGAAGCTGTTTTTT.

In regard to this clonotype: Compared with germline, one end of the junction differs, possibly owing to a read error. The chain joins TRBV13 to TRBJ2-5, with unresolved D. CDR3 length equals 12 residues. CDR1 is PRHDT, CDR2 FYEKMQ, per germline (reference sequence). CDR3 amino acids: CASSLHHETHYF. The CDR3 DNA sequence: TGTGCCAGCAGCTTACACCATGAGACCCATTACTTC.

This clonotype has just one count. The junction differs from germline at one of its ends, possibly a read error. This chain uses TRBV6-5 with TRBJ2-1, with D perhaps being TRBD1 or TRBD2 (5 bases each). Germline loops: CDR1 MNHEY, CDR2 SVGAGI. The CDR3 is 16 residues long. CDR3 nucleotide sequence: TGTGCCAACAGTTACTCCGGGGCGATGAGGAACGCTGAGCAGCTCTTC. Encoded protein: CANSYSGAMRNAEQLF.

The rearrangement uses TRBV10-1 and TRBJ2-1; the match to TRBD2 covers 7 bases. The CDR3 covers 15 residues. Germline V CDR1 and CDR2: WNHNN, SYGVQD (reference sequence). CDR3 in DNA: TGCGCGAGTGGTGGGAAGCGGGGTTCCTACAATGAGCAGTTCTTC. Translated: CASGGKRGSYNEQFF.

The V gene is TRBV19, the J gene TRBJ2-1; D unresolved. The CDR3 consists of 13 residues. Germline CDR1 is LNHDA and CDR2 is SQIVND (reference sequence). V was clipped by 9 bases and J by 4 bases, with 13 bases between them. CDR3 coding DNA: TGTGCCAGCACCGTTAACGGTTACAATGAGCAGTTCTTC. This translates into CASTVNGYNEQFF.

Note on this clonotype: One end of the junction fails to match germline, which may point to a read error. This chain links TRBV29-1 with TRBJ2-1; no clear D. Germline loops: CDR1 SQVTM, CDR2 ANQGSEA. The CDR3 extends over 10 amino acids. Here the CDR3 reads CSVDHNEQFF. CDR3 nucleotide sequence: TGCAGTGTTGATCATAATGAGCAGTTCTTC.

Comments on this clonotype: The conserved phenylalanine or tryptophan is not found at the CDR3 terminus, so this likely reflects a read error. The CDR3 is CAISPGHGNQPQHS. The CDR3 DNA follows: TGTGCCATCAGTCCGGGACATGGCAATCAGCCCCAGCATTCT. V gene TRBV10-3 combines with J gene TRBJ1-5, with D possibly being TRBD1 (6 bases). This CDR3 has 14 residues. Germline V gene lookup returns CDR1 ENHRY and CDR2 SYGVKD. V lost 5 bases, J lost 2 bases, and 10 bases lay in between.

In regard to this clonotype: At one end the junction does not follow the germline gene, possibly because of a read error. The CDR3 bases are TGTGCCACCAACTCACGATTGGGACTAGCGGGAGGGTCCTACGAGCAGTATTTC. Its protein is CATNSRLGLAGGSYEQYF. This sequence joins TRBV11-2 and TRBJ2-7, with 16 bases fitting TRBD2. The length of the CDR3 is 18 residues. CDR1 is SGHAT and CDR2 is FQNNGV in the germline V gene.

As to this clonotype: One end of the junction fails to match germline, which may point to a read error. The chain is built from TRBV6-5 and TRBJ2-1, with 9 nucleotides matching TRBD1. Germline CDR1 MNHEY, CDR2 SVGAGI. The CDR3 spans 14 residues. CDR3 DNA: TGCGCCAGCTGTTGGCAGGACAGGGGCAATGAGCAGCTCTTC. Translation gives CASCWQDRGNEQLF.

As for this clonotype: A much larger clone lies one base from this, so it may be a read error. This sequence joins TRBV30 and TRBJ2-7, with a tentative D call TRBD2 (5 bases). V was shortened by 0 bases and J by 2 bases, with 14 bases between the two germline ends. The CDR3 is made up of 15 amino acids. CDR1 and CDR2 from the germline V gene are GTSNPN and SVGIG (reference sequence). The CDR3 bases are TGTGCCTGGAGTGTACCCGGGATAGGAACCTACGAGCAGTACTTC. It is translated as CAWSVPGIGTYEQYF.

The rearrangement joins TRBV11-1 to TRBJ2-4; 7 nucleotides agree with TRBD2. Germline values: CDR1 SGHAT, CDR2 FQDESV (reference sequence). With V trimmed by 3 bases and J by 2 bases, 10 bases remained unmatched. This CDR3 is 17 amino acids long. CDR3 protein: CASSFPWTSGTKNIQYF. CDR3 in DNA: TGTGCCAGCAGCTTTCCCTGGACTAGTGGGACCAAAAACATTCAGTACTTC.

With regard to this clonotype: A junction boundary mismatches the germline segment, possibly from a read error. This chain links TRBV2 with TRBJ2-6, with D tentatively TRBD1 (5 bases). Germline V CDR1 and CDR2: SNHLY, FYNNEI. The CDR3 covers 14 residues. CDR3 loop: CANSDISGANVLTF. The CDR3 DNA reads TGTGCCAACAGTGACATCTCTGGGGCCAATGTCCTGACTTTC.